This TCR beta chain originates from a study of identical twins. This clonotype was counted between two and nine times. Its antigen is unidentified. cDNA molecules carried unique molecular identifiers, and template switching added a universal primer site. TCRdb redid the calling of the 5' RACE reads with MiXCR, one entry per CDR3 protein. Of about 240,000 distinct CDR3 sequences in the sample, roughly a tenth are singletons; the top ten hold approximately 11%. V was cut by 2 bases and J by 2 bases, with 10 bases left in between. CDR1 MNHEY and CDR2 SVGAGI come from the germline V gene. The CDR3 runs to 14 residues. Study-wide findings and caveats: It was out-of-frame TCR alpha sharing in monozygotic twins that models underestimated. Sharing of beta out-of-frame sequences by twins showed a weaker excess.

The chain uses TRBV6-5 and TRBJ2-7; a weak D match, TRBD2 (6 bases). This clonotype was obtained from a man aged 50 to 59 in good health. Sequences were obtained from memory T cells sorted from blood. CDR3 DNA sequence: TGTGCCAGCAGTTACGGGCCGGGAGCCTACGAGCAGTACTTC. Amino acid sequence: CASSYGPGAYEQYF.